This T cell receptor beta chain was identified during a study of CD8 T cells in Susac syndrome. The wider study: Susac syndrome patients were untreated, on corticosteroids with some adding intravenous immunoglobulin, or on intravenous immunoglobulin only.

Roughly 0.45 to 1 ug RNA was reverse transcribed with random hexamers. TCRdb used MiXCR to reprocess the immunoSEQ multiplex PCR reads, holding one entry per CDR3 protein. The sample includes about 110,000 distinct CDR3 sequences, approximately 93% of them seen just once. CD8+ and CD4+ T cells from blood underwent TCR beta sequencing, which was carried out in a high-throughput format. The V gene end was trimmed by 1 base and the J gene end by 7 bases; junction bases not matched to a gene: 6. The V gene's germline CDR1 is LGHNA and CDR2 YSLEER. This CDR3 is 15 amino acids long. This rearrangement joins TRBV4-3 to TRBJ2-1; 8 nucleotides match TRBD1. The sequenced material came from CD8+ T cells from PBMCs. The clonotype was recovered from a human donor with Susac syndrome. As DNA, the CDR3 is TGCGCCAGCAGCCAAGGGACAGGGCTACTTAATGAGCAGTTCTTC. Encoded protein: CASSQGTGLLNEQFF.